This T cell receptor (beta chain) appears in the sequencing data of a study of T cells in Graves' hyperthyroidism and ophthalmopathy. Overall study results and limits: Ophthalmopathy onset followed model prediction by a median approximately 6.2 months.

Amplified TCR beta CDR3 regions derived from RNA transcripts. When the TCR CDR3 underwent first-round RT-PCR, the HTBI primer set was used. Each CDR3 protein gets one entry after TCRdb re-called the multiplex PCR reads with MiXCR. The data show nearly 600,000 distinct CDR3 sequences, over 11% seen once. Trimming took off 0 bases at V and 0 bases at J, with 35 bases between the two ends. The length of the CDR3 is 24 residues. Germline CDR1 is MDHEN and CDR2 is SYDVKM. The sample holds many counts of this clonotype. Its antigen is unidentified. Newly diagnosed hyperthyroidism patients aged 18 to 65 years had disease lasting under 2 months. Fresh peripheral blood, roughly 9.3 ml, was the source of the PBMCs.

The sequencing sample was made of blood. This sequence originates from a woman in her 30s with Graves' hyperthyroidism that later progressed to Graves' ophthalmopathy. This rearrangement joins TRBV28 to TRBJ1-2; the D is unclear. CDR3 protein: CASSLWRSTNPAGDVFRTNYGYTF. CDR3 DNA sequence: TGTGCCAGCAGTTTATGGAGGTCCACAAATCCCGCAGGTGACGTTTTCAGGACTAACTATGGCTACACCTTC.